This T cell receptor beta chain was found in a study of OX40 agonist ivuxolimab in advanced cancers. Study overall: Earlier anti-PD-1, anti-PD-L1 or anti-CTLA-4 therapy was permitted; 30% to 45% had received some.

A history of autoimmune disease or systemic immunosuppression excluded patients. With regard to this clone: Its antigen is unknown.

V lost 1 base to trimming and J lost 5 bases, with 6 bases between them. Germline V gene lookup returns CDR1 DFQATT and CDR2 SNEGSKA (reference sequence). This CDR3 spans 11 amino acids. Points from the study as a whole: Low levels of normalized T-cell clonal expansion also appeared in some nonresponders. Clones of CD4+ and CD8+ blood T cells grew by week 6 at doses of 0.1 to 3.0 mg/kg.

The protocol was immunoSEQ multiplex PCR, while the TCRdb copy is restricted to in-frame clones and leaves out a portion. The sample has about 50,000 clones, 82% seen once. This chain connects TRBV20-1 to TRBJ2-7; unclear D gene. The material sequenced was CD4+ or CD8+ T cells sorted from blood, taken in a trial of the OX40 agonist ivuxolimab. The source is an adult with an advanced solid tumor such as melanoma, head and neck, liver or kidney cancer. This chain's CDR3 is CSARVKNEQYF. CDR3 DNA: TGCAGTGCTAGAGTTAAGAACGAGCAGTACTTC.